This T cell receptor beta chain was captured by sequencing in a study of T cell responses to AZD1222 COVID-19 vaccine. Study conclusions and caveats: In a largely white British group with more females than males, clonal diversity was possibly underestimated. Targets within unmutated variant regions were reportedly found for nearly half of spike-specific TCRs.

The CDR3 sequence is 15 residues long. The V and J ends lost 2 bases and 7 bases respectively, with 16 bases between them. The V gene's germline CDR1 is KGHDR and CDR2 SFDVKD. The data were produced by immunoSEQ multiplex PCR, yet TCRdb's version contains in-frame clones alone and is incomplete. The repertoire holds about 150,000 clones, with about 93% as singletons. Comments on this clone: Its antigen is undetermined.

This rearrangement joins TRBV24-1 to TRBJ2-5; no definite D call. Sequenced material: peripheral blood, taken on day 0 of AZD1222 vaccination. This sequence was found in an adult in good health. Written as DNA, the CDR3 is TGTGCCACCAGTGATTCAACTCGGGCATGGGGGACCCAGTACTTC. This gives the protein CATSDSTRAWGTQYF.